This T cell receptor (beta chain) was sequenced for a study of human T cells and chemical hapten exposure. TCRdb itself ran the RACE reads through MiXCR, one entry per CDR3 protein. The table shows 99,000 or so distinct CDR3 sequences, with under 14% occurring only once. Time point reported: pre-sensitization, week 0. Treatment defined: therapeutic diphenylcyclopropenone sensitization with weekly scalp DPC. Staff drew blood before applying each patch test. The CDR3 is 17 residues long. Trimming took 3 bases from V and 4 from J; bases not matched to a gene: 6. Germline loops: CDR1 SGDLS, CDR2 YYNGEE. The sequence was collected from a woman aged 60-75 years with alopecia areata. Some clones in this sample may be carry-over from other donors' samples. This material consisted of whole blood, taken in connection with sensitization to the hapten diphenylcyclopropenone (DPC). The gene calls are TRBV9 and TRBJ1-6; 11 bases are a match to TRBD1. CDR3 amino acids: CASSGGQGASYNSPLHF. The CDR3 region has the DNA TGTGCCAGCAGCGGCGGACAGGGGGCATCGTATAATTCACCCCTCCACTTT.